The subject of this entry is one TCR beta chain. Its cognate antigen is unknown. CDR3 length equals 17 residues. V was cut by 3 bases and J by 0 bases, with 16 bases left in between. The germline CDR1 and CDR2 sequences are SGHRS and YFSETQ. The data belong to a study of T cells in tumors after PD-1 blockade. Study at large: During anti-PD-1 treatment, some patients continued daily vismodegib 150 mg. Study-level points and caveats: Peripheral recruitment is suggested, as some novel exhausted tumor clones were in pre-treatment blood.

Libraries were prepared by immunoSEQ multiplex PCR; TCRdb keeps only in-frame clonotypes and omits some of them. The table includes nearly 25,000 clones, nearly 85% detected once. The clonotype was recovered from a human donor with basal cell carcinoma. Sequences were derived from PBMCs, sampled after anti-PD-1 treatment. The rearrangement uses TRBV5-1 and TRBJ2-4, with D possibly being TRBD1 (6 bases). The CDR3 protein is CASSWDIEGLAKNIQYF. CDR3 nucleotides: TGCGCCAGCAGCTGGGACATAGAAGGGTTAGCCAAAAACATTCAGTACTTC. Full variable domain (remainder filled in from reference TRBV5-1 and TRBJ2-4): KAGVTQTPRYLIKTRGQQVTLSCSPISGHRSVSWYQQTPGQGLQFLFEYFSETQRNKGNFPGRFSGRQFSNSRSEMNVSTLELGDSALYLCASSWDIEGLAKNIQYFGAGTRLSVL.